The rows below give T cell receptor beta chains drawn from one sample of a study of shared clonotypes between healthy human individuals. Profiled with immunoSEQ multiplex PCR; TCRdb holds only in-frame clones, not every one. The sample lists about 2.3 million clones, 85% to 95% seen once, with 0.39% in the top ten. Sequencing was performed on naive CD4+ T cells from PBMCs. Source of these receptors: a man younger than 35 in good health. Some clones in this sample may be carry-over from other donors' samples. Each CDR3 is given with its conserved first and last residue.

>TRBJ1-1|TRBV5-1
CASTSTGYDTEAFF
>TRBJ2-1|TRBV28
CASSLNEQFF
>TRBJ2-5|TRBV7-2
CASSLESTSGRGETQYF
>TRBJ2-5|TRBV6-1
CASSGPTSGRTIQETQYF
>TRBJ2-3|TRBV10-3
CAISRQDTDTQYF
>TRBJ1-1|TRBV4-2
CASSQGARGTEAFF
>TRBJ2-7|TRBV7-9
CASSLVTLQYHTYEQYF
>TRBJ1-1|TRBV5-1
CASSLEDKRMNTEAFF
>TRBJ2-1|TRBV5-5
CASSLAYPGGPPDEQFF
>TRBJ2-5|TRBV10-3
CASNTGGKETQYF
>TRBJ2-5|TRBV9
CASSVIGGMKTQYF
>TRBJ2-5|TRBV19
CASSTSLAGSTTAQETQYF
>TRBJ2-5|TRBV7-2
CASSLGTGQETQYF
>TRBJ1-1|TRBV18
CASSLMGPLTNTEAFF
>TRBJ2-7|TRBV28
CATLRAGAGEQYF
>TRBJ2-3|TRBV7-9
CASRLAVSGNTDTQYF
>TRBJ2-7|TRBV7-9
CASSGLAGGPYYEQYF